Described below is a single T cell receptor (beta chain) sequence and its context. Which antigen it targets is not known. The record has no base qualities; no much larger clone is one base away. Library preparation employed 5' RACE. Sequencing relied on an Illumina HiSeq 2500. A second about 7 to 11 cycle PCR used a sample-barcoded 5' primer and a J-beta primer mix. Each TCR beta cDNA molecule received a unique molecular identifier from a template-switch 5' adaptor carrying 12 random nucleotides. At least 2.5 million CDR3-containing paired-end reads were obtained from each sample. First-strand cDNA synthesis was performed from all RNA using the Mint cDNA synthesis kit, with priming by a TRBC-specific oligonucleotide. All cDNA was treated with uracil-DNA glycosylase and then went through a first 18-cycle PCR with the universal primers M1SS and BC2_uni_R. Per the source publication's procedure: For normalization, 1 million high-quality reads, each with a distinct molecular identifier, were randomly selected from each sample. Instead of being binned into consensus sequences, reads that shared molecular identifiers were thrown out. MiTCR, with a Q25 quality threshold and the strictest error-elimination algorithm, was used for CDR3 identification, clonotype clustering and error correction. A nonparametric unseen species model with Euler transformation was used to estimate a lower bound on total TCR beta diversity. TCRdb reprocessing: public reads trimmed at Q25 with fastp, clones called with MiXCR, in-frame beta chains kept. Identical CDR3 proteins give one entry, which carries the most common genes and DNA. The V and J calls reflect TCRdb's pipeline rather than the authors' work. For this sample the table gives 540,000 or so distinct CDR3 sequences, of which roughly 29% were detected only once. Together, the top ten hold 18% of the sample.

The cysteine opens and the phenylalanine closes a CDR3 of 14 amino acids. CDR3 DNA only is kept here, 42 bases in frame from base 1. The V end loses 5 bases and the J end loses 7 bases, and a stretch of 18 bases separates them. From a lookup of the germline V gene, CDR1 and CDR2 are MNHEY and SVGAGI. The donors were roughly 40 Caucasian individuals from Russia, aged roughly 6 to 90 years, who were systemically healthy. Roughly 10 milliliters of peripheral blood were collected from each donor into EDTA-treated Vacutainer tubes. Ficoll-Paque density-gradient centrifugation was used to isolate PBMCs, with at least 7 million obtained per sample. Total RNA, at least 5.5 micrograms per sample, was extracted from PBMCs with Trizol reagent. Naive CD45RAhigh/CD27high T cell percentages were measured by flow cytometry on a PBMC aliquot from every donor. This record comes from a study of blood T cells in healthy people across ages (dated by TCRdb to 2013 to 2016). For the wider study: Template switching captured roughly one uniquely barcoded TCR beta cDNA molecule per two T cells in model experiments. Age-related changes in TCR beta repertoire diversity were measured in the study by deep sequencing normalized with unique cDNA molecular identifiers. The donors were split into four age groups: young (average 16 years), middle-aged (nearly 40), aged (more than 60) and long-lived (over 80). Using the same blood draw, the study looked at two additional independent replicas of 1 million unique cDNA reads for two donors, one aged 18 to 30 and the other aged 80 or older. To avoid experimental bias, donors of different ages were distributed randomly across sequencing lanes.

General findings and caveats noted by the study authors: Donor CMV infection status was unknown, potentially confounding age-related changes in expanded clonotypes. Because profiling used bulk unsorted PBMCs, naive and antigen-experienced compartments could not be compared conclusively. Compared with the aged group, more naive CD4+ T cells, fewer expanded clones and increased TCR diversity were shown by the long-lived group, suggesting age selection. Estimates of total diversity based on one million sequenced T cells were regarded as lower bounds and as underestimates. The percentage of naive T cells measured by flow cytometry correlated strongly with observed TCR beta diversity. As age increased, observed TCR beta diversity per million T cells dropped in a roughly linear way, and a significant reduction was already evident by age about 40.

The sequence was collected from a woman in her 70s in good health. What was sequenced was blood. This receptor chain uses TRBV6-5 and TRBJ2-7; TRBD2 is a possible D gene, resting on 5 matching bases. The CDR3 region has the sequence CASSTAGMAEEQYF. The nucleotides read TGTGCCAGCAGTACGGCCGGGATGGCTGAGGAGCAGTACTTC.